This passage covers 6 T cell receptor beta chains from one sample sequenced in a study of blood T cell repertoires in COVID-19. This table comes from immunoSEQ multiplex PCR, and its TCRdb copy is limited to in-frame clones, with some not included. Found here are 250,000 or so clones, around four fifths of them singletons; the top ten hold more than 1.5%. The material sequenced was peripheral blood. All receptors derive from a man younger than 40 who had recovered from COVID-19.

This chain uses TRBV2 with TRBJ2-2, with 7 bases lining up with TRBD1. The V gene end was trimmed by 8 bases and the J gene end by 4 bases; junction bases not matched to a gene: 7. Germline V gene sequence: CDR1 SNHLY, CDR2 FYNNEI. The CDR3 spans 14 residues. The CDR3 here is CASRGQRSTGELFF. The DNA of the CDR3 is TGTGCCAGCCGGGGACAGCGGTCCACCGGGGAGCTGTTTTTT.

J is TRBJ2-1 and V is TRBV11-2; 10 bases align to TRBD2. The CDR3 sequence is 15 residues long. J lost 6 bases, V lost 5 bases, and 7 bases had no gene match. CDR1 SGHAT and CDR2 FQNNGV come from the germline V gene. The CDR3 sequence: CASSPAGTSVNEQFF. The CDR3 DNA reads TGTGCCAGCAGCCCGGCCGGGACTAGCGTCAATGAGCAGTTCTTC.

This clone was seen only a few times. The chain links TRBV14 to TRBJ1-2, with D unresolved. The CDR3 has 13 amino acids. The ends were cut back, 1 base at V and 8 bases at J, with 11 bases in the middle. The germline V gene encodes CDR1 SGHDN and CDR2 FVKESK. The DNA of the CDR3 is TGTGCCAGCAGCCAAGGTCCAGGCGTAGGCTACACCTTC. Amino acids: CASSQGPGVGYTF.

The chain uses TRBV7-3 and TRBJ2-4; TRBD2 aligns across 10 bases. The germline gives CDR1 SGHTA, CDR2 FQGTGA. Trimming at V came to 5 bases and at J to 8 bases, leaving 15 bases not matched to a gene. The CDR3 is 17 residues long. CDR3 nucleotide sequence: TGTGCCAGCAGCCCAACACCAAGCGGGGGGGCATCAGACATTCAGTACTTC. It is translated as CASSPTPSGGASDIQYF.

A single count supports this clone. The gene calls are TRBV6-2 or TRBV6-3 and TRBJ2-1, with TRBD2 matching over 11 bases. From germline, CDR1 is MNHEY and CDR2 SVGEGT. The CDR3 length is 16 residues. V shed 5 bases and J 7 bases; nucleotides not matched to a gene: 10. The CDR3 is CASSPNSGGARNEQFF. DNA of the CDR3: TGTGCCAGCAGTCCAAATAGCGGGGGGGCCAGGAATGAGCAGTTCTTC.

The CDR3 spells CASSPRTSGRETQYF. The CDR3 DNA is TGTGCCAGCTCACCGAGGACTAGCGGGAGAGAGACCCAGTACTTC. V is TRBV18 and J is TRBJ2-5, with TRBD2 matching over 13 bases. Germline CDR1 and CDR2: KGHSH and LQKENI. After removal of 3 bases from V and 4 bases from J, the junction contained 2 bases not matched to a gene. This CDR3 comprises 15 residues. The full variable domain, its missing parts supplied by reference TRBV18 and TRBJ2-5, is NAGVMQNPRHLVRRRGQEARLRCSPMKGHSHVYWYRQLPEEGLKFMVYLQKENIIDESGMPKERFSAEFPKEGPSILRIQQVVRGDSAAYFCASSPRTSGRETQYFGPGTRLLVL.